This TCR beta chain was retrieved from a study of cytomegalovirus exposure and HLA in healthy donors. Regarding the study as a whole: It was reported that TCR beta sequences correctly inferred the HLA-A and HLA-B alleles for most subjects. About 87% or about 30% of the time was how often most TCR beta V segments were productive, according to an earlier analysis.

Remarks on this clone: Its cognate antigen is unknown.

The PCR made use of 60 Vbeta and 13 Jbeta primers. The assay was immunoSEQ multiplex PCR, and TCRdb's table has in-frame clones only and misses some. The table lists 130,000 or so clones, about 61% of them singletons. The CDR3 length is 13 residues. The germline CDR1 and CDR2 sequences are LGHNT and FRNRAP. Trimming took off 4 bases at V and 5 bases at J, with 9 bases between the two ends. The sequence was collected from a male donor in good health and CMV-seronegative. The chain carries TRBV12-5 and TRBJ1-5; perhaps TRBD1 as D (6 bases). Sequencing was performed on PBMCs. The CDR3 DNA reads as TGTGCTAGTGGTTCAAACAGGGATCAGCCCCAGCATTTT. It encodes CASGSNRDQPQHF. Combining the CDR3 with reference TRBV12-5 and TRBJ1-5 gives the whole variable domain DARVTQTPRHKVTEMGQEVTMRCQPILGHNTVFWYRQTMMQGLELLAYFRNRAPLDDSGMPKDRFSAEMPDATLATLKIQPSEPRDSAVYFCASGSNRDQPQHFGDGTRLSIL.